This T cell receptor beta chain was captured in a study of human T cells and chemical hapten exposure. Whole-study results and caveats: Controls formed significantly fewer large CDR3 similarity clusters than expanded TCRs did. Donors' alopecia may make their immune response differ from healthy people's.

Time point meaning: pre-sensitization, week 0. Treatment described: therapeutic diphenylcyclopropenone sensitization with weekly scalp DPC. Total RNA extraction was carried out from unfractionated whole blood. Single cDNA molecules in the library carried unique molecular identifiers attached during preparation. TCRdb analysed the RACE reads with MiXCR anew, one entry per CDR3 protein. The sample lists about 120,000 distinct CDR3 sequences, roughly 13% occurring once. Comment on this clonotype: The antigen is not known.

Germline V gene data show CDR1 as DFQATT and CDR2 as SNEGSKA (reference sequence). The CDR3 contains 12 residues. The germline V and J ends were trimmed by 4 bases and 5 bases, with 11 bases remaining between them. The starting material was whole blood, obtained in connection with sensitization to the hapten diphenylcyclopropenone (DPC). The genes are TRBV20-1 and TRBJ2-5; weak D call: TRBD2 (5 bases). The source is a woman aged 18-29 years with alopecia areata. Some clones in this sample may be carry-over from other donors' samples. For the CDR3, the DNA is TGCAGTGCTACCCACGGGGTTGAGACCCAGTACTTC. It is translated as CSATHGVETQYF.